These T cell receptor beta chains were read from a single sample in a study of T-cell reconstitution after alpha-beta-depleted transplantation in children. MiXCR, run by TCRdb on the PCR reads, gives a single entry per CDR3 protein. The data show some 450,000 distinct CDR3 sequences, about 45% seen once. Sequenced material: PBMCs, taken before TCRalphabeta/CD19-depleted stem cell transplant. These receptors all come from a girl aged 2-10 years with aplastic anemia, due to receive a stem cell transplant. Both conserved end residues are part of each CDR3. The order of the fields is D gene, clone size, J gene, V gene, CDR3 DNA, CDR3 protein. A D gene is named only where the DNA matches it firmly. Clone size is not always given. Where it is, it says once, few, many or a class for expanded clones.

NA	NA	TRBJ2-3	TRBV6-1	TGTGCCAGCAGTAAATTAGACAGGGAGGGCACAGATACGCAGTATTTT	CASSKLDREGTDTQYF
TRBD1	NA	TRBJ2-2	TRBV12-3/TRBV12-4	TGTGCCAGCAGCCGGACAGGGGGCGCGAGGACCGGGGAGCTGTTTTTT	CASSRTGGARTGELFF
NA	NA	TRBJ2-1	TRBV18	TGTGCCAGCTCAGAGAATCGGGAAGGTAATGAGCAGTTCTTC	CASSENREGNEQFF
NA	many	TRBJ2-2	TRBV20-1	TGCAGTGCGAAGCCAGGCTCCACCGGGGAGCTGTTTTTT	CSAKPGSTGELFF
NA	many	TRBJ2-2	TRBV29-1	TGCAGCGTTCCAGGGTGGACCGGGGAGCTGTTTTTT	CSVPGWTGELFF
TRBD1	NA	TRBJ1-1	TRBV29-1	TGCAGCGTTGGTAAAGGGGACAGGATAAACACTGAAGCTTTCTTT	CSVGKGDRINTEAFF
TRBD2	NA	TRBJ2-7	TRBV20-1	TGCAGTGCCCCCGGGACTAGCGGCGACTACGAGCAGTCCTTC	CSAPGTSGDYEQSF
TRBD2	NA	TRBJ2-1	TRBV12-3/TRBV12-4	TGTGCCAGCAACATAGGGGCAGGGGCTAGCGGGGAGCAGTTCTTC	CASNIGAGASGEQFF
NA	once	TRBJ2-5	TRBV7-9	TGTGCCAGCAGCAGCGCCGGGCAATCCCAAGAGACCCAGTACTTC	CASSSAGQSQETQYF
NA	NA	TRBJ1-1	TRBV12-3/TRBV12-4	TGTGCCAGCAGACTAGGGATGACAGCGAACACTGAAGCTTTCTTT	CASRLGMTANTEAFF
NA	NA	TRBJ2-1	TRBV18	TGTGCCAGCTCACCACCTAACCTGGGCTCCTACAATGAGCAGTTCTTC	CASSPPNLGSYNEQFF
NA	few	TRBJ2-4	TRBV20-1	TGCAGTGCTAGCCTAGCGTCTGACATTCAGTACTTC	CSASLASDIQYF
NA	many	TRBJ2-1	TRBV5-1	TGCGCCAGCAGCTCGGGGGACGGCGACAATGAGCAGTTCTTC	CASSSGDGDNEQFF
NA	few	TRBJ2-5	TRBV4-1	TGCGCCAGCAGCCAAGGGGAATTACAAGAGACCCAGTACTTC	CASSQGELQETQYF
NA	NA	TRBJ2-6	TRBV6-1	TGTGCCAGCCGCGACGAGGGAAAGGCTGGGGCCAACGTCCTGACTTTC	CASRDEGKAGANVLTF
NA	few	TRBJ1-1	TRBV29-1	TGCAGCGAAGGGGTTGCCGATATGAACACTGAAGCTTTCTTT	CSEGVADMNTEAFF
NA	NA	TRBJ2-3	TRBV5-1	TGCGCCAGCAGCTTGGAGGTCCAATCTACGCAGTATTTT	CASSLEVQSTQYF
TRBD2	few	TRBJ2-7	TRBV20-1	TGCAGTGCCCTAGCGGGGGGCTACGAGCAGTACTTC	CSALAGGYEQYF
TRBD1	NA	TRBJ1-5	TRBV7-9	TGTGCCAGCAGCTTAGGGACAGGTTCTCAGCCCCAGCATTTT	CASSLGTGSQPQHF
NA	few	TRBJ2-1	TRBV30	TGTGCCTGGAGCCGTTTGTATAGTGAGCAGTTCTTC	CAWSRLYSEQFF
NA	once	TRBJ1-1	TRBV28	TGTGCCAGCACCGGACAGAGGGCCACTGAAGCTTTCTTT	CASTGQRATEAFF
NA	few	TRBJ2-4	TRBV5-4	TGTGCCAGCAGCCCCAGCTACGCCCTAGCCAAAAACATTCAGTACTTC	CASSPSYALAKNIQYF
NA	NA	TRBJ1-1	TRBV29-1	TGCAGCGTTGATGGACTACATTATAACACTGAAGCTTTCTTT	CSVDGLHYNTEAFF
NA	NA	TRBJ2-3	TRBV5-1	TGCGCCAGCAGCTTGGATGGCAGGGGCGCAGATACGCAGTATTTT	CASSLDGRGADTQYF
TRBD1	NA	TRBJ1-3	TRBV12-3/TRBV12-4	TGTGCCAGCTTTCGACAGGGAGCTGGAAACACCATATATTTT	CASFRQGAGNTIYF
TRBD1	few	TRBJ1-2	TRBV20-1	TGCAGTGCTAATTTACAGGGGGGCTATGGCTACACCTTC	CSANLQGGYGYTF
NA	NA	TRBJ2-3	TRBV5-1	TGCGCCAGCAGCAAAGGGGGGACAGATACGCAGTATTTT	CASSKGGTDTQYF
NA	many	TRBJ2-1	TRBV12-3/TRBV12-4	TGTGCCAGCAGTTTAGGGGTTCCTCCCTACAATGAGCAGTTCTTC	CASSLGVPPYNEQFF
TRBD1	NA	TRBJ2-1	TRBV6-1	TGTGCCAGCAGTACCCGGGACAGGGGCGCAGGTGAGCAGTTCTTC	CASSTRDRGAGEQFF
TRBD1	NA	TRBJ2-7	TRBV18	TGTGCCAGCTCAACCCACCGGACAGGGCAGACCTACGAGCAGTACTTC	CASSTHRTGQTYEQYF
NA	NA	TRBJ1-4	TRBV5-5	TGTGCCAGCAGCTTGGGGCAGCGCACGGTGGGTGAAAAACTGTTTTTT	CASSLGQRTVGEKLFF
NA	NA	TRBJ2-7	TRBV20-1	TGCAGTGCTAGCGGGGCGGCAATTTACGAGCAGTACTTC	CSASGAAIYEQYF
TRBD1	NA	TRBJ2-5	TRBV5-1	TGCGCCAGCAGCGAGGGGGGACAGGGGTACCAAGAGACCCAGTACTTC	CASSEGGQGYQETQYF